This T cell receptor beta chain was obtained from a study of T cells expressing NK-cell markers. Study-level points and caveats: NKG2C+ dominant clonotypes from 5 or 6 donors made up roughly 1.0-7.0% of CD8+ T cells.

Concerning this clonotype itself: The antigen is undetermined.

Libraries used 5'RACE template switching adding universal primer site and UMIs. From the 5' RACE reads, TCRdb lists one entry per CDR3 protein and no DNA. The repertoire table contains roughly 110,000 distinct CDR3 sequences. The CDR3 spans 11 residues. The sequence was collected from a woman aged 18-69 years in good health. Sequenced: blood T cells: a sorted CD56 or NKG2C T cell subset, CD4+ or CD8+ T cells, or bulk PBMC T cells (not recorded which). The chain combines TRBV12-3 or TRBV12-4 with TRBJ1-1. The CDR3 sequence: CASSLDSEAFF.